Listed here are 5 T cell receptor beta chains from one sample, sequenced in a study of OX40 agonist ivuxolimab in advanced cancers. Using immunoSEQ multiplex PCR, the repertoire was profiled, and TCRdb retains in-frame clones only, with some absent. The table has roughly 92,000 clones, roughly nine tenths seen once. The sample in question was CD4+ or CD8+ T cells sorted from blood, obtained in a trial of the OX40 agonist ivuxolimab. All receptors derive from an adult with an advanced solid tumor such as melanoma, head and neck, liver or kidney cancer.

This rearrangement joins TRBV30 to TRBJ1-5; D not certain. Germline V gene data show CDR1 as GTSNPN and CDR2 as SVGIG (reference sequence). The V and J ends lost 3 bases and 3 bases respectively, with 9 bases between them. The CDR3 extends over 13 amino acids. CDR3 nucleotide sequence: TGTGCCTGGAGCCCACGGTACAATCAGCCCCAGCATTTT. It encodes CAWSPRYNQPQHF.

In nucleotides, the CDR3 is TGTGCCAGCAGCTCCGCCGGGGGAGGAGATACTGAAGCTTTCTTT. This encodes CASSSAGGGDTEAFF. The chain employs TRBV7-3 and TRBJ1-1; possible D gene TRBD1, 5 bases. The V gene's germline CDR1 is SGHTA and CDR2 FQGTGA. Trimming took off 4 bases at V and 5 bases at J, with 17 bases between the two ends. This CDR3 has 15 residues.

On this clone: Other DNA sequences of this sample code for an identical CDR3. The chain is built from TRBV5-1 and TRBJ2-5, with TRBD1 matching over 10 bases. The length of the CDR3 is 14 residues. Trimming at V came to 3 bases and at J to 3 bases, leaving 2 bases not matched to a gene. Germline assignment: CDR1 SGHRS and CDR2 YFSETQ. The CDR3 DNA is TGCGCCAGCAGCTCTGGACAGGGGGAAGAGACCCAGTACTTC. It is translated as CASSSGQGEETQYF.

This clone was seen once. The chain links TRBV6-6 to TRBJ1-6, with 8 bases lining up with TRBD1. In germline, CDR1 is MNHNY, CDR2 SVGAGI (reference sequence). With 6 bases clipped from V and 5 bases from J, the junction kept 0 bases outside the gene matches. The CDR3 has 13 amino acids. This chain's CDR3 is CASRDRDNSPLHF. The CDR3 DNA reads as TGTGCCAGCAGGGACAGGGATAATTCACCCCTCCACTTT.

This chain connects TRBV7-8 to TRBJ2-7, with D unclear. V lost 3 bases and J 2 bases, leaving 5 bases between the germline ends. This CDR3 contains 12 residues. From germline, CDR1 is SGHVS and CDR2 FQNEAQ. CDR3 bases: TGTGCCAGCAGCTTCGGAGCCTACGAGCAGTACTTC. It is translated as CASSFGAYEQYF.